The clone carrying this T cell receptor beta chain was counted between two and nine times. Regarding treatment: oral pan-JAK inhibitor, 5-10 mg twice daily. This CDR3 contains 17 residues. The germline V gene encodes CDR1 SGHRS and CDR2 YFSETQ. The V gene lost 1 base and the J gene lost 0 bases, with 17 bases spanning the gap. These data belong to a study of CD8+ T cells in alopecia areata. Following extraction, RNA underwent reverse transcription to cDNA, which served as the sequencing template. Repertoires were generated with immunoSEQ multiplex PCR, while TCRdb's copy carries only in-frame clones and drops some. The table lists roughly 230,000 clones, around 43% of them singletons, with over 2.5% in the top ten.

The receptor was isolated from a human donor with alopecia areata. This chain uses TRBV5-1 with TRBJ2-7; D tentatively fits TRBD1 or TRBD2 (5 bases each). The source was CD4+ T cells sorted from blood, collected at approximately week 36, from a patient treated with tofacitinib. The CDR3 loop is CASSLRPPGQASYEQYF. The CDR3 coding sequence is TGCGCCAGCAGCTTGCGTCCACCGGGGCAGGCCTCCTACGAGCAGTACTTC.